These 21 T cell receptor beta chains were all obtained from the same sample, sequenced in a study of radiotherapy plus CTLA-4 blockade in lung cancer. The protocol was immunoSEQ multiplex PCR, while the TCRdb copy is restricted to in-frame clones and leaves out a portion. Altogether some 96,000 clones are present, almost 90% being singletons, with the ten largest covering 4% to 6%. This sample comprised peripheral blood, obtained from a patient treated with radiotherapy plus ipilimumab. The receptors stem from a human donor with non-small cell lung cancer that progressed on radiotherapy plus ipilimumab.

This sequence joins TRBV27 and TRBJ1-2, with 8 bases that match TRBD1. CDR1 MNHEY and CDR2 SMNVEV come from the germline V gene (reference sequence). The CDR3 is 15 residues long. V was clipped by 6 bases and J by 5 bases; unmatched bases: 11. The CDR3, as DNA: TGTGCCAGCAGCAAAGACAGGGGAGCGGGATATGGCTACACCTTC. It translates to CASSKDRGAGYGYTF.

J is TRBJ2-1 and V is TRBV2; TRBD1 agrees at 10 bases. The CDR3 extends over 14 amino acids. J was trimmed by 8 bases and V by 6 bases; bases with no gene match: 7. The germline gives CDR1 SNHLY, CDR2 FYNNEI. The chain's CDR3 is CASSPRQGAYEQFF. CDR3 nucleotide sequence: TGTGCCAGCAGCCCGCGACAGGGGGCCTATGAGCAGTTCTTC.

In the case of this clone: This sample includes further DNA sequences coding for the same CDR3. J is TRBJ2-3 and V is TRBV18; no definite D call. V was pared by 0 bases and J by 0 bases, with 1 base between. This CDR3 has 13 amino acids. Germline V gene data show CDR1 as KGHSH and CDR2 as LQKENI. The CDR3 coding sequence is TGTGCCAGCTCACCACCCAGCACAGATACGCAGTATTTT. It yields the protein CASSPPSTDTQYF.

The chain employs TRBV11-1 and TRBJ2-7; the D gene is possibly TRBD2 (7 bases). The ends were cut back, 6 bases at V and 0 bases at J, with 9 bases in the middle. The CDR3 is made up of 13 amino acids. Germline CDR1 SGHAT, CDR2 FQDESV (reference sequence). CDR3 nucleotides: TGTGCCAGCAGGGGGGGGGCCTCCTACGAGCAGTACTTC. Its translation is CASRGGASYEQYF.

This clone was observed a handful of times. The chain carries TRBV19 and TRBJ1-1, with D perhaps matching TRBD1 (5 bases). Germline values: CDR1 LNHDA, CDR2 SQIVND (reference sequence). CDR3 length: 13 residues. Trimming stripped 11 bases from V and 4 bases from J, with 17 bases between. The CDR3 coding sequence is TGTGCCGCTTTGGCCGGGGGGAGCACTGAAGCTTTCTTT. The encoded protein is CAALAGGSTEAFF.

The chain joins TRBV6-4 to TRBJ2-3, with TRBD2 matching over 11 bases. Trimming took 6 bases from V and 6 from J; bases not matched to a gene: 8. The CDR3 extends over 15 amino acids. Germline CDR1 MRHNA, CDR2 SNTAGT. In DNA form, the CDR3 reads TGTGCCAGCAGCCCGCTAGCGGGAGGTTCGGATACGCAGTATTTT. It is translated as CASSPLAGGSDTQYF.

The chain links TRBV19 to TRBJ1-2; 8 bases are shared with TRBD1. V lost 3 bases and J lost 8; bases outside the gene matches: 5. The CDR3 is 13 amino acids. Germline values: CDR1 LNHDA, CDR2 SQIVND (reference sequence). CDR3 in DNA: TGTGCCAGTAGTATGGGACAGGTCCGAGGCTACACCTTC. Protein product: CASSMGQVRGYTF.

The chain carries TRBV6-6 and TRBJ2-2; 8 bases are a match to TRBD1. Trimming took 7 bases from V and 1 from J; bases not matched to a gene: 2. Germline-derived CDR1 and CDR2 are MNHNY and SVGAGI (reference sequence). This CDR3 has 14 amino acids. The CDR3 sequence is CASTGQGNTGELFF. For the CDR3, the DNA is TGTGCCAGCACCGGACAGGGGAACACCGGGGAGCTGTTTTTT.

This clone was picked up one time. This chain links TRBV6-6 with TRBJ2-1; D remains ambiguous. The CDR3 has 10 amino acids. V lost 3 bases and J lost 7, with 1 base in between. Germline V gene lookup returns CDR1 MNHNY and CDR2 SVGAGI (reference sequence). The CDR3: CASSYNEQFF. The CDR3 DNA reads TGTGCCAGCAGTTATAATGAGCAGTTCTTC.

The CDR3 region has the DNA TGTGCCAGCAGCATCTTGCGGGAGGGTCTCCATGAAGCTTTCTTT. This translates into CASSILREGLHEAFF. This chain connects TRBV11-3 to TRBJ1-1; D gene ambiguous. The CDR3 runs 15 residues. The germline CDR1 and CDR2 sequences are SGHNT and YENEEA. V was pared by 5 bases and J by 7 bases, with 20 bases between. Full variable domain (rest looked up from reference TRBV11-3 and TRBJ1-1): EAGVVQSPRYKIIEKKQPVAFWCNPISGHNTLYWYLQNLGQGPELLIRYENEEAVDDSQLPKDRFSAERLKGVDSTLKIQPAELGDSAVYLCASSILREGLHEAFFGQGTRLTVV.

This clone has only one observation. The CDR3 nucleotides are TGTGCCAGCAGCTTAAGGGGGCAGAACACTGAAGCTTTCTTT. This sequence encodes CASSLRGQNTEAFF. The V and J genes are TRBV27 and TRBJ1-1; 7 bases align to TRBD1. Trimming took 6 bases from V and 1 from J; bases not matched to a gene: 5. The CDR3 length is 14 residues. The V gene's germline CDR1 is MNHEY and CDR2 SMNVEV (reference sequence).

This clone has a handful of counts. The chain couples TRBV28 to TRBJ2-6; D not certain. The V and J ends lost 4 bases and 3 bases respectively, with 10 bases between them. The CDR3 length is 15 residues. Germline V gives CDR1 MDHEN, CDR2 SYDVKM. CDR3 region: CASSSRWVGANVLTF. As DNA, the CDR3 is TGTGCCAGCAGTTCCCGTTGGGTTGGGGCCAACGTCCTGACTTTC.

The chain links TRBV2 to TRBJ1-5, with no clear D. V dropped 3 bases and J dropped 3 bases, with 9 bases sitting between them. CDR1 and CDR2 (germline): SNHLY, FYNNEI. The CDR3 runs 14 residues. The CDR3 loop is CASSDINPNQPQHF. Written as DNA, the CDR3 is TGTGCCAGCAGTGATATAAATCCCAATCAGCCCCAGCATTTT.

This clone was observed a few times. V is TRBV9 and J is TRBJ1-2, with D possibly being TRBD1 (6 bases). Trimming removed 0 bases at V and 6 bases at J, with 15 bases between. CDR1 and CDR2 (germline): SGDLS, YYNGEE. CDR3 size: 15 residues. The CDR3 protein is CASSVGGGPRDGYTF. The CDR3 DNA is TGTGCCAGCAGCGTAGGAGGGGGGCCCCGGGATGGCTACACCTTC. The full variable domain, in which reference TRBV9 and TRBJ1-2 provide the parts outside the CDR3, is DSGVTQTPKHLITATGQRVTLRCSPRSGDLSVYWYQQSLDQGLQFLIQYYNGEERAKGNILERFSAQQFPDLHSELNLSSLELGDSALYFCASSVGGGPRDGYTFGSGTRLTVV.

Comments on this clone: Other DNA sequences from this sample encode an identical CDR3 as well. This chain joins TRBV30 and TRBJ1-5, with D perhaps TRBD1 (6 bases). V was shortened by 2 bases and J by 5 bases, with 10 bases between the two germline ends. In germline, CDR1 is GTSNPN, CDR2 SVGIG (reference sequence). The CDR3 has 13 residues. CDR3 DNA sequence: TGTGCCTGGAGTCGAGGGGGGGATCAGCCCCAGCATTTT. Protein sequence: CAWSRGGDQPQHF.

This chain uses TRBV5-1 with TRBJ2-2, with 7 bases lining up with TRBD2. With V trimmed by 4 bases and J by 3 bases, 3 bases remained unmatched. This CDR3 contains 14 residues. Germline CDR1 and CDR2: SGHRS and YFSETQ. CDR3 coding DNA: TGCGCCAGCAGCAGGGCGGGGGACACCGGGGAGCTGTTTTTT. Its protein product is CASSRAGDTGELFF.

This rearrangement joins TRBV2 to TRBJ1-2; D is unresolved. Deletions cut 2 bases from V and 4 bases from J, with 8 bases between. The CDR3 sequence is 13 residues long. CDR1 and CDR2 (germline): SNHLY, FYNNEI. The DNA of the CDR3 is TGTGCCAGCAGTGAACGGCTGAGCTATGGCTACACCTTC. This gives the protein CASSERLSYGYTF.

The rearrangement joins TRBV28 to TRBJ1-5, with TRBD1 matching over 9 bases. J lost 6 bases, V lost 6 bases, and 12 bases had no gene match. This CDR3 comprises 16 residues. Germline V gene lookup returns CDR1 MDHEN and CDR2 SYDVKM. In nucleotides, the CDR3 is TGTGCCAGCAGCCTAGGGGGACAGGGTATCGTTCAGCCCCAGCATTTT. Protein sequence: CASSLGGQGIVQPQHF. The variable domain in full, with the rest retrieved from reference TRBV28 and TRBJ1-5, is DVKVTQSSRYLVKRTGEKVFLECVQDMDHENMFWYRQDPGLGLRLIYFSYDVKMKEKGDIPEGYSVSREKKERFSLILESASTNQTSMYLCASSLGGQGIVQPQHFGDGTRLSIL.

The sample holds one count of this clone. The chain has TRBV29-1 and TRBJ2-5, with D maybe TRBD2 (5 bases). Deletions cut 7 bases from V and 5 bases from J, with 14 bases between. The germline CDR1 and CDR2 sequences are SQVTM and ANQGSEA. This CDR3 has 12 residues. The CDR3 nucleotides are TGCAGCGCCAGAGAGGGAGCGGAGACCCAGTACTTC. It translates to CSAREGAETQYF.

The chain uses TRBV19 and TRBJ2-5; D is unclear. The CDR3 loop spans 14 amino acids. Germline V CDR1 and CDR2: LNHDA, SQIVND (reference sequence). V was cut by 3 bases and J by 5 bases, with 13 bases left in between. DNA for the CDR3: TGTGCCAGTAGTATGTGGGGATTTAGCGAGACCCAGTACTTC. Translation: CASSMWGFSETQYF.

The chain recombines TRBV18 with TRBJ2-1; TRBD1 matches at 10 bases. With V trimmed by 5 bases and J by 0 bases, 16 bases remained unmatched. Germline loops: CDR1 KGHSH, CDR2 LQKENI. The length of the CDR3 is 20 residues. CDR3 nucleotide sequence: TGTGCCAGCTCATCTTCGCCCGGGACAGGGGAAATTAGCTCCTACAATGAGCAGTTCTTC. Residues: CASSSSPGTGEISSYNEQFF.